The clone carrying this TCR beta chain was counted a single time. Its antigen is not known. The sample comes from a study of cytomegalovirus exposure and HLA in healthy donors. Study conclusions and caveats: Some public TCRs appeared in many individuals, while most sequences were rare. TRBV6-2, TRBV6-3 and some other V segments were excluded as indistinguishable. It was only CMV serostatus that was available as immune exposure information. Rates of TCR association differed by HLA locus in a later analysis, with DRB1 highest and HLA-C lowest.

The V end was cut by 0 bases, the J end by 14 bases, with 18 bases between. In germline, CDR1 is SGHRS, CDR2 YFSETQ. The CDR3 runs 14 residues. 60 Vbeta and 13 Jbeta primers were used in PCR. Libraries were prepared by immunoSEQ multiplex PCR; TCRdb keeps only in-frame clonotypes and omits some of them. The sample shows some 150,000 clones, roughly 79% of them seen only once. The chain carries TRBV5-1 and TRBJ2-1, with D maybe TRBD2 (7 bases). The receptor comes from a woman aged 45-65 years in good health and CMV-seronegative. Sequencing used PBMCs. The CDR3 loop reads CASSLEGGSSFEFF. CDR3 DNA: TGCGCCAGCAGCTTGGAGGGGGGGAGTTCCTTCGAGTTCTTC.